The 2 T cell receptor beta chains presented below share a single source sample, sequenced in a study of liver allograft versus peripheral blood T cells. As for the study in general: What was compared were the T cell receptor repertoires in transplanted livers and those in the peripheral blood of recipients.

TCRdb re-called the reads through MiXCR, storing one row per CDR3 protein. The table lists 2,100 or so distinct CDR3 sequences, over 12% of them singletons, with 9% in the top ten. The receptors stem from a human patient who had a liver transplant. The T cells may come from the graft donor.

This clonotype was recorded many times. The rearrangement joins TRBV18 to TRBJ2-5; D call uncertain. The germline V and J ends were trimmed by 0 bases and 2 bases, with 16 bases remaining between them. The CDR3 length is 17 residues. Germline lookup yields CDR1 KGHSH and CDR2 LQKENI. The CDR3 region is CASSPPYEVTGQETQYF. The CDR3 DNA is TGTGCCAGCTCACCACCATATGAGGTGACCGGGCAAGAGACCCAGTACTTC.

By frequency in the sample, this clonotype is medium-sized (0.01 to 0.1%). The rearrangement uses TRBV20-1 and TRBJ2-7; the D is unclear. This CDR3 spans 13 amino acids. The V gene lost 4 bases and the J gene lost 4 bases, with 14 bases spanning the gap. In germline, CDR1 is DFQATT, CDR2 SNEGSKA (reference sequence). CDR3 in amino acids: CSATDEQRYEQYF. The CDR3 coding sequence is TGCAGTGCTACCGACGAACAGAGGTACGAGCAGTACTTC.